Listed below are T cell receptor beta chains from one sample, sequenced in a study of shared clonotypes between healthy human individuals. Assay used: immunoSEQ multiplex PCR; TCRdb lists only in-frame clones, some missing. Counted here are approximately 1,500,000 clones, roughly 96% occurring once; the ten biggest clones make up 0.95% to 1.5%. Sequences were obtained from naive CD4+ T cells sorted from blood. These receptors originate from a young man in good health. Both conserved end residues are part of each CDR3. The D gene is left open where the match is weak. Clone size, where shown, is once, few, many, or a class for clones that have expanded.

j_call clone_size v_call d_call cdr3_nt cdr3_aa
TRBJ1-1 once TRBV5-1 TRBD1 TGCGCCAGCAGCCCGAGACAGGGACCCCCGAACACTGAAGCTTTCTTT CASSPRQGPPNTEAFF
TRBJ2-2 NA TRBV7-9 NA TGTGCCAGCAGTACAAGATTGCTAGCCGCTTTCAGTGCCGGGGAGCTGTTTTTT CASSTRLLAAFSAGELFF
TRBJ2-7 once TRBV5-1 TRBD1 TGCGCCAGCAGCCGGGACAGGGGCTACGAGCAGTACTTC CASSRDRGYEQYF
TRBJ1-4 NA TRBV9 NA TGTGCCAGCAGCGTAGGGGCTGGGCCCTACGGTGGGACGAATGAAAAACTGTTTTTT CASSVGAGPYGGTNEKLFF
TRBJ2-7 NA TRBV9 NA TGTGCCAGCAGCGTAGCGGTGTCTAGTCCGCAGTACTTC CASSVAVSSPQYF
TRBJ1-3 NA TRBV6-1 NA TGTGCCAGCAGTGAAGTTGAGGTCAGGGTGACTGGAAACACCATATATTTT CASSEVEVRVTGNTIYF
TRBJ2-1 NA TRBV12-5 TRBD2 TGTGCTAGTGGCTCCGGACTAGCGGGAACTAATGAGCAGTTCTTC CASGSGLAGTNEQFF
TRBJ2-1 NA TRBV5-1 NA TGCGCCAGCAGCTTGGACCGCGATGGTGAGCAGTTCTTC CASSLDRDGEQFF
TRBJ1-1 NA TRBV6-1 NA TGTGCCAGCAGTGGCGCCCCGGGGACCACTGAAGCTTTCTTT CASSGAPGTTEAFF
TRBJ2-6 NA TRBV19 NA TGTGCCAGTAGTGGTGTTGCTGGGGCCAACGTCCTGACTTTC CASSGVAGANVLTF
TRBJ1-3 once TRBV7-9 NA TGTGCCAGCAGCCACAGGGAAGAGGGGTTAAACTCTGGAAACACCATATATTTT CASSHREEGLNSGNTIYF
TRBJ2-1 NA TRBV5-1 NA TGCGCCAGCAGCTTCGCTACTAGGTTCAATGAGCAGTTCTTC CASSFATRFNEQFF
TRBJ2-7 NA TRBV18 NA TGTGCCAGCTCATCGGGACGCTCGAGCTCCTACGAGCAGTACTTC CASSSGRSSSYEQYF
TRBJ1-5 NA TRBV6-1 NA TGTGCCAGCAGTGGAGTCAGGGGAGTTAGCAATCAGCCCCAGCATTTT CASSGVRGVSNQPQHF
TRBJ1-5 NA TRBV6-1 NA TGTGCCAGCAGTGAACAGGGGCCGCACAATCAGCCCCAGCATTTT CASSEQGPHNQPQHF
TRBJ1-1 NA TRBV30 TRBD1 TGTGCCTGCCAGGGGGGGACGCCGCAAAGGAACACTGAAGCTTTCTTT CACQGGTPQRNTEAFF
TRBJ2-2 NA TRBV6-4 NA TGTGCCAGCAGTCAGGACAGACTCACCGGGGAGCTGTTTTTT CASSQDRLTGELFF
TRBJ2-1 NA TRBV11-3 TRBD2 TGTGCCAGCAGTCAGAGGGTAGCGGGGTACAATGAGCAGTTCTTC CASSQRVAGYNEQFF
TRBJ2-1 once TRBV29-1 TRBD1 TGCAGCGTTGGACAGGGGGTGGTTGAGCAGTTCTTC CSVGQGVVEQFF
TRBJ2-5 NA TRBV5-4 TRBD2 TGTGCCAGCAGCCCCGGGCTAGCGGTCGGGACCCAGTACTTC CASSPGLAVGTQYF
TRBJ2-7 NA TRBV5-4 TRBD1 TGTGCCAGCAGCCCGGGTAGGGGGCGGTTAACCTACGAGCAGTACTTC CASSPGRGRLTYEQYF
TRBJ2-1 NA TRBV9 TRBD2 TGTGCCAGCAGCGTCGGACTAGCCCCGAAGTTATACAATGAGCAGTTCTTC CASSVGLAPKLYNEQFF
TRBJ1-5 NA TRBV5-4 NA TGTGCCAGCAGCTTGTCTGGGAATCAGCCCCAGCATTTT CASSLSGNQPQHF
TRBJ1-2 NA TRBV5-4 NA TGTGCCAGCAGCTTACAATGGGGATCTGGCTACACCTTC CASSLQWGSGYTF
TRBJ2-2 NA TRBV9 NA TGTGCCAGCAGCGTAGAGCTGGGTTCCGGGGAGCTGTTTTTT CASSVELGSGELFF
TRBJ2-5 NA TRBV12-5 NA TGTGCCTCGGAAGGAGAGACCCAGTACTTC CASEGETQYF
TRBJ2-1 NA TRBV18 TRBD2 TGTGCCAGCTCACCCGCCCCGGGACTAGTTCGAAATGAGCAGTTCTTC CASSPAPGLVRNEQFF
TRBJ2-3 once TRBV5-1 NA TGCGCCAGCAGCTTGGCTGGGACACTTGGCACAGATACGCAGTATTTT CASSLAGTLGTDTQYF
TRBJ2-1 NA TRBV4-3 TRBD1 TGCGCCAGCAGCCAAGATCCTGCGCGGACAGGTGTTTACAATGAGCAGTTCTTC CASSQDPARTGVYNEQFF
TRBJ2-5 NA TRBV7-3 TRBD2 TGTGCCAGCAGCCCGACTAGCGTCTCCGAGACCCAGTACTTC CASSPTSVSETQYF
TRBJ1-2 NA TRBV11-2 TRBD1 TGTGCCAGCAGCTCCGGGCGGACAGGGCCCTATGGCTACACCTTC CASSSGRTGPYGYTF
TRBJ2-1 NA TRBV5-4 TRBD1 TGTGCCAGCAGACCCGACAGGGGTTCCTACAATGAGCAGTTCTTC CASRPDRGSYNEQFF